The TCR beta chain under discussion was sequenced for a study of immune cell composition in non-small cell lung cancer. Germline values: CDR1 SQVTM, CDR2 ANQGSEA. The J segment lost 0 bases and the V segment lost 6 bases, leaving 2 bases of the junction unmatched. This CDR3 spans 14 amino acids. Profiling relied on immunoSEQ multiplex PCR, and the TCRdb table lists in-frame clones only, not all of them. This table holds 1,000 or so clones, approximately 69% found once. The chain links TRBV29-1 to TRBJ2-2; TRBD2 agrees at 9 bases. The sample taken for sequencing was lung tumor tissue. The sequence came from a human donor with non-small cell lung cancer. As DNA, the CDR3 is TGCAGCGTCTTAGCGGGGGCGAACACCGGGGAGCTGTTTTTT. This codes for CSVLAGANTGELFF.